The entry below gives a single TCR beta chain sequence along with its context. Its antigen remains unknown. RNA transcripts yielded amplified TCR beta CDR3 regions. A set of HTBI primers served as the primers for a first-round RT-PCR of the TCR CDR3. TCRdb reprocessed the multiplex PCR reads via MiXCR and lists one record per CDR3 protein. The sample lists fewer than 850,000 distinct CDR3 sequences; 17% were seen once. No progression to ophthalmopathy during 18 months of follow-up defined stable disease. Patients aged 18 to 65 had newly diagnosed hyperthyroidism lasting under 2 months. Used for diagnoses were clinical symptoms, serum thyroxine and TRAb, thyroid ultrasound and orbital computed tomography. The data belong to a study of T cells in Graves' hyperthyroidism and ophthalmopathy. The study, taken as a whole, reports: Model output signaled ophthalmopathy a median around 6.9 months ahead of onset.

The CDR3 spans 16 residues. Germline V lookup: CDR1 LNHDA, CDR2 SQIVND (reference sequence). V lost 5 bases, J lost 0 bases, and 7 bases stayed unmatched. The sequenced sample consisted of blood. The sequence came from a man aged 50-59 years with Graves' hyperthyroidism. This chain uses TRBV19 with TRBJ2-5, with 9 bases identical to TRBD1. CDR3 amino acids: CASSPEQGAYQETQYF. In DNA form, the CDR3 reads TGTGCCAGTAGTCCAGAACAGGGGGCGTACCAAGAGACCCAGTACTTC. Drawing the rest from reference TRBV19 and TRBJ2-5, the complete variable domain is DGGITQSPKYLFRKEGQNVTLSCEQNLNHDAMYWYRQDPGQGLRLIYYSQIVNDFQKGDIAEGYSVSREKKESFPLTVTSAQKNPTAFYLCASSPEQGAYQETQYFGPGTRLLVL.